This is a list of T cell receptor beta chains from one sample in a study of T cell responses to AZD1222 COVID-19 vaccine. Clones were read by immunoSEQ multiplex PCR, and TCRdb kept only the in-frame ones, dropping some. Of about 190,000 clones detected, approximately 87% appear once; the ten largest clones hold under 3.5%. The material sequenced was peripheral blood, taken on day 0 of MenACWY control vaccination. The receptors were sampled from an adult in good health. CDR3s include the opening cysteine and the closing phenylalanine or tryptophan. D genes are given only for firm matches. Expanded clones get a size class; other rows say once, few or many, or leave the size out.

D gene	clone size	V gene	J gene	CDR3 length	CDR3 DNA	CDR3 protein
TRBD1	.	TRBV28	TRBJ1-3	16	TGTGCCAGCAGTTTGTTCGGACAGGGGTCTGGAAACACCATATATTTT	CASSLFGQGSGNTIYF
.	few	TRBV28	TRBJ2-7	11	TGTGCCACCTCCACGAAATACGAGCAGTACTTC	CATSTKYEQYF
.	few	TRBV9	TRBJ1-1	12	TGTGCCAGCAGCGCCTCGGGACGGGAAGCTTTCTTT	CASSASGREAFF
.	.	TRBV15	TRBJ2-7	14	TGTGCCACCAGCAGACCTAGCGAGGGCTACGAGCAGTACTTC	CATSRPSEGYEQYF
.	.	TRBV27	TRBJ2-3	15	TGTGCCAGCAGTTTGGCGGCGGCCCTCCCGGATACGCAGTATTTT	CASSLAAALPDTQYF
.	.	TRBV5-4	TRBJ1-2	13	TGTGCCAGCTTTAACAGGGCTACGGGTGGCTACACCTTC	CASFNRATGGYTF
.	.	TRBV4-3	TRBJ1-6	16	TGCGCCAGCAGTCTTTCCCGGGACGGTTATAATTCACCCCTCCACTTT	CASSLSRDGYNSPLHF
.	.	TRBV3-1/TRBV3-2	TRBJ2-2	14	TGTGCCAGCAGCCCACCGCCAGGCACCGGGGAGCTGTTTTTT	CASSPPPGTGELFF
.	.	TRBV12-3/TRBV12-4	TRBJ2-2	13	TGTGCCAGCAGTTCAGTGAACACCGGGGAGCTGTTTTTT	CASSSVNTGELFF
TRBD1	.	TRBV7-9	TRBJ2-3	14	TGTGCCAGCAGCCCCGACAGGGGGACAGATACGCAGTATTTT	CASSPDRGTDTQYF
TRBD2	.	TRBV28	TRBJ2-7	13	TGTGCCAGCAGTCGGGGGGGACCCTACGAGCAGTACTTC	CASSRGGPYEQYF
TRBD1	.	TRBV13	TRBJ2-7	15	TGTGCCAGCAGCTTAGAGGGCAGGGGGCCCTACGAGCAGTACTTC	CASSLEGRGPYEQYF
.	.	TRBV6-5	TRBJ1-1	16	TGTGCCAGCAGTTACTCGGGGCCTCAGGGGAACACTGAAGCTTTCTTT	CASSYSGPQGNTEAFF
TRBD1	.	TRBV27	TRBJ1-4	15	TGTGCCAGCAGTTTATCGACAGGGGGCCGTGAAAAACTGTTTTTT	CASSLSTGGREKLFF
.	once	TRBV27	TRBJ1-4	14	TGTGCCAGCAGTTTCGGGGGTACGAATGAAAAACTGTTTTTT	CASSFGGTNEKLFF
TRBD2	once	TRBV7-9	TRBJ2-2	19	TGTGCCAGCAGCCCCGGGGGGAGCGGGACTAGCGGCCCCACCGGGGAGCTGTTTTTT	CASSPGGSGTSGPTGELFF
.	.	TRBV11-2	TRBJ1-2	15	TGTGCCAGCAGCCCGACGGGGGGGAATAACTATGGCTACACCTTC	CASSPTGGNNYGYTF
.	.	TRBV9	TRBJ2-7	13	TGTGCCAGCGGACCCGCTAGCTCCTACGAGCAGTACTTC	CASGPASSYEQYF
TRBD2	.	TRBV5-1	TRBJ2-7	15	TGCGCCAGCAGCTTGGCCCCCGCGGGAGGGCGGCAGCAGTACTTC	CASSLAPAGGRQQYF
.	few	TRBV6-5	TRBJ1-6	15	TGTGCCAGCAGACAACGACAGACCTATAATTCACCCCTCCACTTT	CASRQRQTYNSPLHF
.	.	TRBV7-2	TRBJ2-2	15	TGTGCCAGCAGCTTACGGGGGGCGGTCACCGGGGAGCTGTTTTTT	CASSLRGAVTGELFF
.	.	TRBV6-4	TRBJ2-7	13	TGTGCCAGCAGTGGGCGGGTAGGGGACGAGCAGTACTTC	CASSGRVGDEQYF